A selection of T cell receptor beta chains follows, all from one sample in a study of immune heterogeneity within non-small cell lung tumors. TCRdb re-called the multiplex PCR reads through MiXCR, storing one row per CDR3 protein. The table records thousands of distinct CDR3 sequences, 27% of them present only once. The material sequenced was lung tumor tissue. Receptor source: a man between 60 and 70 years old with non-small cell lung cancer. Each CDR3 is given without its conserved first and last residue. Fields, in order: V gene, clone size, J gene, CDR3 protein. Some rows mark clone size as missing; the rest say once, few, many or name a class of expanded clone.

TRBV18	.	TRBJ2-6	ASSLRTGGIHSSGANVLT
TRBV10-3	medium-sized	TRBJ2-6	AISGATSYGANVLT
TRBV20-1	.	TRBJ2-5	SAIQGGETQY
TRBV2	medium-sized	TRBJ1-5	ASRSRDRDQPQH
TRBV6-1	medium-sized	TRBJ2-1	ASRQGLGQGWDEQF
TRBV20-1	medium-sized	TRBJ2-7	SAGGGTQTYEQY
TRBV19	.	TRBJ2-7	ASSTYLIGNYEQY
TRBV6-1	medium-sized	TRBJ2-3	ASTHTDTQY
TRBV6-1	.	TRBJ1-4	ATQGTGRNEKLF
TRBV3-1	medium-sized	TRBJ2-3	ASRTSGRGYTQY
TRBV27	medium-sized	TRBJ1-2	ASSLGAQGHGYT
TRBV28	.	TRBJ2-4	ASSLEGPVAKNIQY
TRBV27	.	TRBJ1-1	ASRGTLGTSAEAF
TRBV18	.	TRBJ1-5	PSSRGQVSGSNQPQH
TRBV7-9	medium-sized	TRBJ2-3	ASSLPVGPTDTQY
TRBV4-1	.	TRBJ2-1	ASSQVVGLYNEQF
TRBV5-4	.	TRBJ2-7	ASSGTPGLVVGEQY
TRBV18	medium-sized	TRBJ2-6	ASSPPFQGIGANVLT
TRBV3-1	medium-sized	TRBJ1-4	ASSQEEGQLDEKLF
TRBV20-1	medium-sized	TRBJ2-7	SAGRGPPYEQY
TRBV12-3/TRBV12-4	once	TRBJ1-1	ASSLGQFFHTEAF
TRBV6-1	medium-sized	TRBJ1-1	ASAPNPGQGLHAF
TRBV19	.	TRBJ1-4	ASAATTNEKLF
TRBV12-3/TRBV12-4	few	TRBJ1-1	ASSPGQFFHTEAF
TRBV9	once	TRBJ2-3	ASSARTSAKSSTDTQY
TRBV30	few	TRBJ2-2	AWSPSRTLNTGELF
TRBV30	.	TRBJ2-7	AWKNEVSYEQY
TRBV6-1	medium-sized	TRBJ2-3	ASSRTGRTDTQY
TRBV3-1	medium-sized	TRBJ2-7	ASSQLGGQGFH
TRBV15	medium-sized	TRBJ2-7	ATSRGGQGGSSYEQY
TRBV7-9	medium-sized	TRBJ2-7	ASSLGNPGTGVVYEQY
TRBV5-1	few	TRBJ1-2	ASTALESTAEGYT
TRBV19	few	TRBJ1-1	ASSRGFESRNTEAF
TRBV6-1	medium-sized	TRBJ1-2	ASSHRVYGYT
TRBV5-6	medium-sized	TRBJ2-7	ASSPRTAYVWY
TRBV19	medium-sized	TRBJ1-1	ASSILNTEAF
TRBV20-1	few	TRBJ2-7	SASLDLTYEQY
TRBV5-1	.	TRBJ2-5	ASSLEGTQY
TRBV11-2	medium-sized	TRBJ2-7	ASSVDSFYEQY
TRBV4-1	few	TRBJ2-2	ASSQERTGELF
TRBV7-8	few	TRBJ2-1	ASSLSDRGSHEQF
TRBV15	.	TRBJ1-5	ATSRRGRSYSNQPQH
TRBV6-2/TRBV6-3	medium-sized	TRBJ2-7	ASSFGLAGLTYEQY
TRBV20-1	.	TRBJ2-1	SEYGSEGSYNEQF
TRBV3-1	.	TRBJ1-2	ASSQPGTGYGYT
TRBV20-1	medium-sized	TRBJ1-6	SAAPFGSAGSPLH
TRBV7-9	medium-sized	TRBJ2-6	ASSGSSGANVLT
TRBV9	.	TRBJ2-3	ASSETGTSTDTQY
TRBV5-1	.	TRBJ1-3	ASSLEAVSGNTIY
TRBV5-1	.	TRBJ2-3	ASSSFTSGPTDTRY
TRBV7-9	.	TRBJ1-2	ASSDRDYGYT
TRBV24-1	medium-sized	TRBJ1-3	ATSDPRDFGNTIY
TRBV27	medium-sized	TRBJ2-1	ASSLFGSSYNEQF
TRBV10-3	medium-sized	TRBJ1-1	AIRPQVLNTEAF
TRBV28	.	TRBJ2-3	ASKRVVTDTQY